The 6 T cell receptor beta chains reported below all come from one sample, sequenced in a study of CD4 and CD8 cells across lung adenocarcinoma regions. TCRdb independently ran MiXCR on the PCR reads; one entry per CDR3 protein. The repertoire consists of fewer than 25,000 distinct CDR3 sequences, with approximately 49% occurring once and the leading ten covering roughly a quarter. Sequencing was done on a sample of CD8+ T cells from the center of a lung tumor. These receptor sequences come from a female donor with lung adenocarcinoma. The CD4 and CD8 labels of this study may be unreliable.

The chain joins TRBV7-8 to TRBJ2-5, with D perhaps TRBD2 (6 bases). V was pared by 1 base and J by 5 bases, with 14 bases between. Germline lookup yields CDR1 SGHVS and CDR2 FQNEAQ. This CDR3 is built from 15 residues. The CDR3 here is CASSLVRGRLETQYF. Here the CDR3 DNA reads TGTGCCAGCAGCTTAGTCCGGGGGAGATTGGAGACCCAGTACTTC.

This clonotype ranks as medium-sized. J is TRBJ1-4 and V is TRBV6-5; a weak D match, TRBD1 (5 bases). CDR1 and CDR2 from the germline V gene are MNHEY and SVGAGI. Trimming cost V 6 bases and J 3 bases, with 14 bases left between them. This CDR3 is 15 amino acids long. CDR3 residues: CASRGGSTPNEKLFF. CDR3 nucleotides: TGTGCCAGCAGGGGGGGATCCACACCTAATGAAAAACTGTTTTTT.

About this clonotype: One end of the junction does not line up with germline, which may come from a read error. The chain carries TRBV12-3 or TRBV12-4 and TRBJ2-3; 9 bases agree with TRBD1. This CDR3 spans 18 amino acids. The CDR3 DNA follows: TGTGCCAGCAGTGCCCCCGGGACAGGGCTTCGAACCACAGACACGCAGTATTTC. Translated, it gives CASSAPGTGLRTTDTQYF.

As concerns this clonotype: One end of the junction varies from germline; a read error may be responsible. V gene TRBV6-1 combines with J gene TRBJ2-3, with D unresolved. Looked up from germline, CDR1 is MNHNS and CDR2 is SASEGT. The CDR3 is made up of 15 amino acids. CDR3 loop: CASALKGLLTDTQYF. In DNA form, the CDR3 reads TGTGCCAGCGCCCTAAAGGGCCTTCTCACAGATACGCAGTATTTC.

The rearrangement links TRBV6-1 to TRBJ2-5; the match to TRBD1 covers 9 bases. The CDR3 is 14 amino acids. Trimming removed 5 bases from V and 5 bases from J; junction bases left unmatched: 6. The germline V gene has CDR1 MNHNS and CDR2 SASEGT. CDR3 nucleotide sequence: TGTGCCAGCAGTACAGGACAGGGGCGGGAGACCCAGTACTTC. This gives the protein CASSTGQGRETQYF.

This clonotype has more than one count but fewer than ten. The rearrangement links TRBV20-1 to TRBJ2-3, with a tentative D call TRBD2 (5 bases). The CDR3 extends over 14 amino acids. V lost 6 bases and J lost 2, with 15 bases in between. From germline, CDR1 is DFQATT and CDR2 SNEGSKA (reference sequence). CDR3 region: CSAVLAGATDTQYF. The CDR3 DNA is TGCAGTGCGGTCTTGGCGGGCGCCACAGATACGCAGTATTTT.